This T cell receptor (beta chain) was obtained from a study of T cell responses to AZD1222 COVID-19 vaccine. Study-level results: Sampling that yielded the repertoires occurred only after the peak T cell response. Just a handful of AZD1222 recipients tested seropositive at baseline.

The assay was immunoSEQ multiplex PCR, and TCRdb's table has in-frame clones only and misses some. Among roughly 100,000 clones listed, 91% were seen once. Regarding this clone: What it binds is unknown.

The sequencing here drew on peripheral blood, taken on day 0 of AZD1222 vaccination. The sequence was obtained from an adult in good health.

The CDR3, as DNA: TGCGCCAGCAGCCAAGGCGGCAGCGAGCAGTACTTC. It is translated as CASSQGGSEQYF. The chain carries TRBV4-3 and TRBJ2-7; no definite D call. Per the germline V gene, CDR1 is LGHNA and CDR2 is YSLEER. The CDR3 sequence is 12 residues long. V shed 1 base and J shed 6 bases, with 7 bases lying between them.